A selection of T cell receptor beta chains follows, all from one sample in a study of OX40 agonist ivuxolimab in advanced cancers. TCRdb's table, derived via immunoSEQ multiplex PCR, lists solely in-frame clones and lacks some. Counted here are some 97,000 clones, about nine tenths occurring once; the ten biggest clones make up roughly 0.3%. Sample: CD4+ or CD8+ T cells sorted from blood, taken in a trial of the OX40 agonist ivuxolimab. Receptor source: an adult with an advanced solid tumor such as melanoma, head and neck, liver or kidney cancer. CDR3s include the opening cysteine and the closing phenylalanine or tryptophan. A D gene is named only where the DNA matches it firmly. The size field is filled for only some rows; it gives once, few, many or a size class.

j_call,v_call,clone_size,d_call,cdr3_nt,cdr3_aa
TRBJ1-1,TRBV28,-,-,TGTGCCAGCAGTTGGGACGTTATGAACACTGAAGCTTTCTTT,CASSWDVMNTEAFF
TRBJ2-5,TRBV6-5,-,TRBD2,TGTGCCAGCATAATTAGCGGGAGGGCCGGTGAGACCCAGTACTTC,CASIISGRAGETQYF
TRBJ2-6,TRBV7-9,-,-,TGTGCCAGTAGCAGCCGGGAATACGGGGCCAACGTCCTGACTTTC,CASSSREYGANVLTF
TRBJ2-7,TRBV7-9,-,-,TGTGCCAGCAGCTTAGCTTTTTCCCACGAGCAGTACTTC,CASSLAFSHEQYF
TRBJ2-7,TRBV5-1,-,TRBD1,TGCGCCAGCAGCTTAGGACAGGGCATCCCCTACGAGCAGTACTTC,CASSLGQGIPYEQYF
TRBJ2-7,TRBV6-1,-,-,TGTGCCAGCAGTGAAGCAGGGTCACACTACGAGCAGTACTTC,CASSEAGSHYEQYF
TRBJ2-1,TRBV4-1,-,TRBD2,TGCGCCAGCAGCCACAGGACTAGCGGGAGAGGTGCCTACAATGAGCAGTTCTTC,CASSHRTSGRGAYNEQFF
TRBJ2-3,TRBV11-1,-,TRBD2,TGTGCCAGCAGCGTTAGCGGGACCGATACGCAGTATTTT,CASSVSGTDTQYF
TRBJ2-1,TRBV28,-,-,TGTGCCAGCAGTCAGGGTGGCAATCGTGAGCAGTTCTTC,CASSQGGNREQFF
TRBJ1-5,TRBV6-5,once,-,TGTGCCCACGACGATTGGCATCGGCGCAATCAGCCCCAGCATTTT,CAHDDWHRRNQPQHF
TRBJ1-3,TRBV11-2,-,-,TGTGCCAGCAGCTTGGTGTTCTCTGGAAACACCATATATTTT,CASSLVFSGNTIYF
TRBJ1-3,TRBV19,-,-,TGTGCCAGTAGTTTGTCCCGCTCTGGAAACACCATATATTTT,CASSLSRSGNTIYF
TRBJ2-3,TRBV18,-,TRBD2,TGTGCCAGCTCCGGGACTAGCGGGTTCTCAGATACGCAGTATTTT,CASSGTSGFSDTQYF
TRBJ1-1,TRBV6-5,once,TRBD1,TGTGCCAGCAGTTACTCGGACAGGGGCGCTGAAGCTTTCTTT,CASSYSDRGAEAFF
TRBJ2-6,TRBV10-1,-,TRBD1,TGCGCCAGCAGTGAAGTAGTTAGGGGACAGACGTGCTCTGGGGCCAACGTCCTGACTTTC,CASSEVVRGQTCSGANVLTF
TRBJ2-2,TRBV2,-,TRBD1,TGTGCCAGCAGAGAGGGACAGGGGGCGACCACCGGGGAGCTGTTTTTT,CASREGQGATTGELFF
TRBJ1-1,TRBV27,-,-,TGTGCCAGCAGTTTACAGGGGAACACTGAAGCTTTCTTT,CASSLQGNTEAFF
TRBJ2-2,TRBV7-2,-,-,TGTGCCAGCAGCAGCGCGGGACTCAGGAACACCGGGGAGCTGTTTTTT,CASSSAGLRNTGELFF
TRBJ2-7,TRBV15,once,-,TGTGCCACCAGCCGGGACCGAGGGAGCAACGAGCAGTACTTC,CATSRDRGSNEQYF
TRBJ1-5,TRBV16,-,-,TGTGCCAGCAGCCAATCGTACAATCAGCCCCAGCATTTT,CASSQSYNQPQHF
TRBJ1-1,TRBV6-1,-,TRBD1,TGTGCCATCGGACAGGCAGCGATCACTGAAGCTTTCTTT,CAIGQAAITEAFF
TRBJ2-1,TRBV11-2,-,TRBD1,TGTGCCAGCAGCTTAGGGGACAGCGCCTACAATGAGCAGTTCTTC,CASSLGDSAYNEQFF
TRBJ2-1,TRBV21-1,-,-,TGTGCCAGCAGCAAGGGACGGGACAATGAGCAGTTCTTC,CASSKGRDNEQFF
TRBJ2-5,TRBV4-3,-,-,TGCGCCAGCAGCCAAGATCCTCCAGGACCCCAAGAGACCCAGTACTTC,CASSQDPPGPQETQYF
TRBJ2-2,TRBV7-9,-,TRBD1,TGTGCCAGCAGCGGACCCCCCGGGACAGGGATCCGTAGCGGGGAGCTGTTTTTT,CASSGPPGTGIRSGELFF
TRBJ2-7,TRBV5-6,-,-,TGTGCCAGCAGCTTCCGCGAGGGAAACGAGCAGTACTTC,CASSFREGNEQYF
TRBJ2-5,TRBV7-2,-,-,TGTGCCAGCGGTTCGCGTTCGGAGACCCAGTACTTC,CASGSRSETQYF
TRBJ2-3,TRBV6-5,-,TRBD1,TGTGCCAGCAGCGATCGGACAGGCCCCCGAGATACGCAGTATTTT,CASSDRTGPRDTQYF
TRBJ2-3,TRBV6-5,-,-,TGTGCCAGCAGTTACAAAGCATCTAGCACAGATACGCAGTATTTT,CASSYKASSTDTQYF
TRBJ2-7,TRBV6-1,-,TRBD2,TGTGCCAGCAGTCCGGGACTAGCGGCTTACGAGCAGTACTTC,CASSPGLAAYEQYF
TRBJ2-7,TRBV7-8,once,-,TGTGCCAGCAGCTTAGTCAGTCCCTCCTACGAGCAGTACTTC,CASSLVSPSYEQYF
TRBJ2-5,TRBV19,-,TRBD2,TGTGCCAGTAGTTCGGGACTAGCTAATAACATACAAGAGACCCAGTACTTC,CASSSGLANNIQETQYF
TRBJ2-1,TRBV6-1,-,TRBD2,TGTGCCAGCAGTGTACTAGCGGGAGAGGGTAATGAGCAGTTCTTC,CASSVLAGEGNEQFF
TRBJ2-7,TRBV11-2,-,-,TGTGCCAGCAGCCCGGACCAGCGATCATACGAGCAGTACTTC,CASSPDQRSYEQYF
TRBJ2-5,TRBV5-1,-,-,TGCGCCAGCAGCACCCCAGGGTTGGGGCAAGAGACCCAGTACTTC,CASSTPGLGQETQYF